A single sample gave rise to the 6 T cell receptor beta chains below, sequenced in a study of Ad26.COV2.S vaccination and SARS-CoV-2 variants. The table came from immunoSEQ multiplex PCR; TCRdb's copy has only in-frame clones and leaves some out. This table holds under 250,000 clones, around nine tenths found once. The treatment is: approximately 18 received Ad26.COV2.S at low or high dose, single or two shots; 5 received placebo; per-sample allocation not given. Vaccine and placebo recipients were sampled on day 63 after the first injection. The input for sequencing was peripheral blood, taken in a trial of Ad26.COV2.S vaccine versus placebo. The receptors were sampled from a person between 18 and 65 years old who received the Ad26.COV2.S COVID-19 vaccine or a placebo.

The chain links TRBV4-1 to TRBJ2-3, with TRBD2 matching 7 bases. V lost 0 bases, J lost 2 bases, and 11 bases stayed unmatched. Germline CDR1 MGHRA, CDR2 YSYEKL. This CDR3 contains 18 residues. CDR3 residues: CASSQDRARGSVTDTQYF. CDR3 nucleotides: TGCGCCAGCAGCCAAGATCGAGCGCGCGGGAGTGTCACAGATACGCAGTATTTT.

This chain uses TRBV11-2 with TRBJ2-4; 8 nucleotides line up with TRBD1. Per germline, CDR1 SGHAT and CDR2 FQNNGV. J gave up 1 base and V 4 bases, and 6 bases lay outside the gene matches. CDR3 length equals 16 residues. The DNA of the CDR3 is TGTGCCAGCAGCTCCACCAGACAGGGGGCCAAAAACATTCAGTACTTC. Amino acid sequence: CASSSTRQGAKNIQYF.

The chain uses TRBV7-3 and TRBJ2-3; either TRBD1 or TRBD2 may fit D (5 bases each). V was clipped by 6 bases and J by 1 base, with 20 bases between them. Germline V gene sequence: CDR1 SGHTA, CDR2 FQGTGA. This CDR3 is 17 amino acids long. The CDR3 loop is CASSGLGTEYRTDTQYF. CDR3 DNA sequence: TGTGCCAGCAGTGGCCTCGGGACGGAATATCGCACAGATACGCAGTATTTT.

The V gene is TRBV19, the J gene TRBJ1-1, with D unclear. The CDR3 has 17 amino acids. V was pared by 4 bases and J by 0 bases, with 18 bases between. Germline lookup yields CDR1 LNHDA and CDR2 SQIVND (reference sequence). CDR3 bases: TGTGCCAGTAGTAAGCCCCCTCGGGAGGGATTGAACACTGAAGCTTTCTTT. This encodes CASSKPPREGLNTEAFF.

The chain is built from TRBV7-2 and TRBJ2-7, with 7 bases lining up with TRBD1. V lost 1 base and J lost 4; bases outside the gene matches: 10. The CDR3 extends over 16 amino acids. Per germline, CDR1 SGHTA and CDR2 FQGNSA. The CDR3 is CASSLDSRGNIYEQYF. The CDR3 nucleotides are TGTGCCAGCAGCTTAGATTCCAGGGGGAATATTTACGAGCAGTACTTC.

This rearrangement joins TRBV6-2 or TRBV6-3 to TRBJ2-2; 9 nucleotides line up with TRBD1. The junction had 5 bases not matched to a gene; V was cut back by 5 bases and J by 4 bases. CDR3 length equals 15 residues. The germline V gene has CDR1 MNHEY and CDR2 SVGEGT. The CDR3 nucleotides are TGTGCCAGCAGTCAAACAGGGGGCGGCACCGGGGAGCTGTTTTTT. Its protein product is CASSQTGGGTGELFF.